This TCR beta chain was retrieved from a study of blood T cell repertoires in COVID-19. Study-wide background: Symptom resolution, clearance, or two negative PCRs marked donors in Cohort 3 as recovered. Sources were T cells, B-cell-depleted T cells, or PBMCs; the material itself was cDNA or gDNA.

The authors' processing: From reference gene primer amplification, estimates of nucleated cell counts were derived. Sequencing used immunoSEQ multiplex PCR; TCRdb keeps in-frame clones, though not all of them. That table gives V, J and clone size, and the DNA gave D and trimming. The sample carries around 300,000 clones, about 88% recorded once. Per the germline V gene, CDR1 is KGHSH and CDR2 is LQKENI. The CDR3 runs 15 residues. The V end lost 6 bases, the J end lost 3 bases, and 18 bases lay between the germline ends. The study drew participants aged about 18 to 95 years from under 30 US areas. This clone was seen just once.

Sequenced: PBMCs or T cells enriched from blood (not recorded which). The V and J genes are TRBV18 and TRBJ2-7; D perhaps matches TRBD1 (5 bases). The clonotype comes from an older woman in a cohort exposed to, infected with or recovered from COVID-19 (not recorded which). The CDR3 sequence is CASSPSLDSFYEQYF. Written as DNA, the CDR3 is TGTGCCAGCTCTCCCTCGCTTGACAGCTTCTACGAGCAGTACTTC.